Reported below is one T cell receptor beta chain. Its antigen is not known. Assay: immunoSEQ multiplex PCR; the TCRdb copy retains only in-frame clones and omits some. The sample lists about 150,000 clones, around 85% occurring once. J lost 5 bases, V lost 0 bases, and 6 bases had no gene match. The germline V gene has CDR1 SGHNT and CDR2 YYREEE (reference sequence). This CDR3 is built from 15 residues. These data are taken from a study of T cell responses to AZD1222 COVID-19 vaccine. Broader study findings: Reports indicate that nearly half of spike-specific TCRs are directed at unmutated variant regions. Spike as a whole was targeted by vaccine-associated CD4 TCRs, dominant at 160-218 and 743-854. It was only after the peak T cell response that any repertoires were sampled.

The sample was peripheral blood, taken on day 0 of MenACWY control vaccination. The J gene is TRBJ2-5, the V gene TRBV5-4; 8 bases map to TRBD1. The receptor comes from an adult in good health. CDR3 sequence: CASSLALTGAETQYF. The CDR3 DNA follows: TGTGCCAGCAGCTTGGCCTTGACAGGGGCCGAGACCCAGTACTTC.